This T cell receptor (beta chain) comes out of a study of T cells after yellow fever vaccination. The V gene's germline CDR1 is SGHAT and CDR2 FQNNGV. V lost 5 bases to trimming and J lost 5 bases, with 12 bases between them. The CDR3 runs to 13 residues. Using its own MiXCR run on the 5' RACE reads, TCRdb lists one record per CDR3 protein. The sample lists 250,000 to 300,000 distinct CDR3 sequences; around 4.9% were seen once. The clonotype was recovered from a man between 18 and 29 years old who received the YFV17D yellow fever vaccine. The sequenced sample was CD4+ T cells sorted from PBMCs, obtained on the day of the yellow fever booster vaccination. This chain links TRBV11-2 with TRBJ1-2; D perhaps matches TRBD1 (5 bases). CDR3 amino acids: CASSALDSYGYTF. Written as DNA, the CDR3 is TGTGCCAGCAGCGCCTTAGACAGTTATGGCTACACCTTC.